The 23 T cell receptor beta chains below all came from one sample that was sequenced in a study of shared clonotypes between healthy human individuals. The table came from immunoSEQ multiplex PCR; TCRdb's copy has only in-frame clones and leaves some out. The data hold approximately 2.5 million clones, with approximately 94% observed a single time. Sequenced material: naive CD4+ T cells sorted from blood. The subset here: CD45RA+ positively selected. The receptors come from a man between 18 and 35 years old in good health.

This rearrangement joins TRBV7-9 to TRBJ1-6; D possibly corresponds to TRBD1 (6 bases). In germline, CDR1 is SEHNR, CDR2 FQNEAQ (reference sequence). The CDR3 extends over 15 amino acids. Trimming cost V 4 bases and J 10 bases, with 17 bases left between them. In DNA, the CDR3 is TGTGCCAGCAGCTCCTTTACAGGGCGGTACTCACCCCTCCACTTT. Its protein is CASSSFTGRYSPLHF.

V usage is TRBV18 and J usage is TRBJ2-7; 10 bases line up with TRBD2. The germline V gene has CDR1 KGHSH and CDR2 LQKENI. V shed 3 bases and J 3 bases; nucleotides not matched to a gene: 14. The CDR3 sequence is 18 residues long. CDR3 region: CASSPPLAGLPQNYEQYF. The CDR3 DNA follows: TGTGCCAGCTCACCCCCACTAGCGGGACTTCCTCAAAACTACGAGCAGTACTTC.

The rearrangement uses TRBV7-2 and TRBJ2-7; TRBD2 matches 9 bases. V lost 0 bases and J lost 4; bases outside the gene matches: 7. From germline, CDR1 is SGHTA and CDR2 FQGNSA. The CDR3 totals 16 residues. CDR3 sequence (DNA): TGTGCCAGCAGCTTAGCGGGTGCGGGGGGGACATACGAGCAGTACTTC. This translates into CASSLAGAGGTYEQYF.

Only a few counts were recorded for this clone. The V and J genes are TRBV2 and TRBJ1-1, with D uncertain. V was pared by 8 bases and J by 5 bases, with 12 bases between. Germline V gene lookup returns CDR1 SNHLY and CDR2 FYNNEI. The CDR3 runs to 12 residues. The CDR3 DNA sequence: TGTGCCAGCGGTATTTCCAGGACTGAAGCTTTCTTT. Translating gives CASGISRTEAFF.

The chain joins TRBV6-5 to TRBJ2-7, with D perhaps TRBD2 (6 bases). Germline CDR1 reads MNHEY; CDR2 reads SVGAGI. Between the trimmed V and J ends, which lost 7 bases and 2 bases, there was a span of 15 bases. The CDR3 covers 14 residues. CDR3 protein: CASTVLEGPYEQYF. The CDR3 nucleotides read TGTGCCAGCACCGTCTTGGAGGGCCCCTACGAGCAGTACTTC.

This chain joins TRBV28 and TRBJ1-3; D is unclear. There are 12 residues in the CDR3. Germline-derived CDR1 and CDR2 are MDHEN and SYDVKM. V lost 1 base to trimming and J lost 6 bases, with 4 bases between them. The CDR3 loop reads CASSLSLNTIYF. In DNA form, the CDR3 reads TGTGCCAGCAGTTTATCCTTAAACACCATATATTTT.

This sequence joins TRBV5-1 and TRBJ2-2, with 12 bases fitting TRBD1. Germline V gene sequence: CDR1 SGHRS, CDR2 YFSETQ. This CDR3 contains 16 residues. The J segment lost 6 bases and the V segment lost 2 bases, leaving 5 bases of the junction unmatched. CDR3 coding DNA: TGCGCCAGCAGCTTAACCGGGACAGGGGGCTCCGGGGAGCTGTTTTTT. As protein: CASSLTGTGGSGELFF.

The chain combines TRBV5-1 with TRBJ2-2; D uncertain. The CDR3 has 15 residues. Germline CDR1 and CDR2: SGHRS and YFSETQ. Deletions cut 0 bases from V and 1 base from J, with 7 bases between. The CDR3 DNA follows: TGCGCCAGCAGCTTGGACTGGTTGAACACCGGGGAGCTGTTTTTT. This translates into CASSLDWLNTGELFF.

This chain links TRBV5-1 with TRBJ1-1; D unclear. CDR1 SGHRS and CDR2 YFSETQ come from the germline V gene. The ends were cut back, 0 bases at V and 0 bases at J, with 9 bases in the middle. The CDR3 covers 15 residues. In nucleotides, the CDR3 is TGCGCCAGCAGCTTGGCCGGGCCCATGAACACTGAAGCTTTCTTT. This gives the protein CASSLAGPMNTEAFF.

The rearrangement uses TRBV9 and TRBJ2-5, with D possibly matching TRBD2 (6 bases). V lost 2 bases to trimming and J lost 5 bases, with 16 bases between them. This CDR3 has 15 amino acids. The germline CDR1 and CDR2 sequences are SGDLS and YYNGEE. For the CDR3, the DNA is TGTGCCAGCAGCGTGAGTCCGGGAGTGTGGGAGACCCAGTACTTC. Encoded protein: CASSVSPGVWETQYF. The whole variable domain, remainder taken from reference TRBV9 and TRBJ2-5, is DSGVTQTPKHLITATGQRVTLRCSPRSGDLSVYWYQQSLDQGLQFLIQYYNGEERAKGNILERFSAQQFPDLHSELNLSSLELGDSALYFCASSVSPGVWETQYFGPGTRLLVL.

The chain combines TRBV7-9 with TRBJ2-3, with 8 nucleotides matching TRBD2. In germline, CDR1 is SEHNR, CDR2 FQNEAQ (reference sequence). The ends lost 1 base at V and 2 bases at J; junction bases unmatched: 5. The CDR3 is 16 amino acids. CDR3 loop: CASSLEGTSPTDTQYF. CDR3 nucleotide sequence: TGTGCCAGCAGCTTAGAAGGGACTAGTCCCACAGATACGCAGTATTTT.

This clone has more than one count but fewer than ten. The rearrangement joins TRBV9 to TRBJ1-1, with D uncertain. Between the trimmed V and J ends, which lost 0 bases and 0 bases, there was a span of 18 bases. CDR1 and CDR2 (germline): SGDLS, YYNGEE. The CDR3 is 18 residues long. This CDR3 reads CASSVGVDEYTLNTEAFF. The CDR3 coding sequence is TGTGCCAGCAGCGTAGGAGTTGATGAGTACACCTTGAACACTGAAGCTTTCTTT.

The rearrangement uses TRBV7-9 and TRBJ2-5; D is unclear. The CDR3 extends over 12 amino acids. Germline loops: CDR1 SEHNR, CDR2 FQNEAQ (reference sequence). The ends were cut back, 8 bases at V and 2 bases at J, with 9 bases in the middle. CDR3 bases: TGTGCCAGCCGGCCATTACAAGAGACCCAGTACTTC. Translated, it gives CASRPLQETQYF.

The chain joins TRBV10-3 to TRBJ2-1; D is possibly TRBD2 (7 bases). This CDR3 spans 16 amino acids. Looked up from germline, CDR1 is ENHRY and CDR2 is SYGVKD. V was cut by 3 bases and J by 4 bases, with 16 bases left in between. CDR3 region: CAISDSGGAKYNEQFF. In DNA form, the CDR3 reads TGTGCCATCAGTGACAGTGGGGGGGCAAAATACAATGAGCAGTTCTTC.

The sample holds one count of this clone. The chain combines TRBV7-2 with TRBJ2-7; 8 bases are a match to TRBD2. The germline gives CDR1 SGHTA, CDR2 FQGNSA. Trimming cost V 6 bases and J 4 bases; bases outside gene matches: 11. CDR3 length: 15 amino acids. CDR3 in amino acids: CASRIEGGGRYEQYF. The CDR3 DNA reads TGTGCCAGCAGAATAGAGGGGGGCGGGAGGTACGAGCAGTACTTC.

This sequence joins TRBV29-1 and TRBJ2-7, with D possibly being TRBD1 (6 bases). V was pared by 4 bases and J by 2 bases, with 9 bases between. From germline, CDR1 is SQVTM and CDR2 ANQGSEA. The CDR3 spans 12 residues. In DNA, the CDR3 is TGCAGCGTTGTCAGGGACACCTACGAGCAGTACTTC. Encoded protein: CSVVRDTYEQYF.

Concerning this clone itself: The same CDR3 arises from other DNA sequences in this sample as well. The rearrangement joins TRBV7-9 to TRBJ1-5; no clear D. Germline CDR1 reads SEHNR; CDR2 reads FQNEAQ (reference sequence). Between the trimmed V and J ends, which lost 1 base and 6 bases, there was a span of 7 bases. CDR3 length: 13 residues. The CDR3 DNA follows: TGTGCCAGCAGCTTAGAGGGAAGTCAGCCCCAGCATTTT. Amino acid sequence: CASSLEGSQPQHF.

Only one count was recorded for this clone. The chain has TRBV5-1 and TRBJ1-4; TRBD1 agrees at 7 bases. Germline V CDR1 and CDR2: SGHRS, YFSETQ. V lost 4 bases to trimming and J lost 8 bases; unmatched junction nucleotides: 11. The CDR3 length is 15 residues. This chain's CDR3 is CASSITGAAGEKLFF. The DNA for the CDR3 is TGCGCCAGCAGCATAACAGGGGCCGCCGGGGAAAAACTGTTTTTT.

The CDR3 loop reads CASRAGVNTEAFF. CDR3 in DNA: TGTGCCAGCAGGGCAGGGGTGAACACTGAAGCTTTCTTT. The chain couples TRBV6-4 to TRBJ1-1, with D possibly matching TRBD1 (6 bases). The CDR3 length is 13 residues. Trimming stripped 6 bases from V and 0 bases from J, with 8 bases between. Germline V gene lookup returns CDR1 MRHNA and CDR2 SNTAGT.

About this clone itself: Other DNA sequences in this specimen translate into the identical CDR3. The CDR3 is CASSPGRNTEAFF. CDR3 coding DNA: TGTGCCAGCTCACCGGGACGGAACACTGAAGCTTTCTTT. V is TRBV18 and J is TRBJ1-1; TRBD1 is a possible D gene (5 bases). Trimming removed 3 bases at V and 1 base at J, with 6 bases between. The CDR3 loop spans 13 amino acids. Germline assignment: CDR1 KGHSH and CDR2 LQKENI.

The chain carries TRBV5-4 and TRBJ2-3; a weak D match, TRBD2 (6 bases). From germline, CDR1 is SGHNT and CDR2 YYREEE (reference sequence). This CDR3 has 16 amino acids. V was trimmed by 4 bases and J by 0 bases, leaving 15 bases between them. CDR3 DNA: TGTGCCAGCAGCCGCGAGTCTAGCGACAGCACAGATACGCAGTATTTT. This codes for CASSRESSDSTDTQYF.

The CDR3 DNA follows: TGTGCCAGCAGTTATCAGGCAGGACACTATGGCTACACCTTC. Translation: CASSYQAGHYGYTF. The V and J genes are TRBV6-5 and TRBJ1-2; D is unclear. Germline-derived CDR1 and CDR2 are MNHEY and SVGAGI. Trimming left V 3 bases short and J 3 bases short, with 11 bases between. CDR3 length equals 14 residues.

The chain is built from TRBV28 and TRBJ1-4, with 9 bases lining up with TRBD1. V lost 6 bases, J lost 7 bases, and 9 bases stayed unmatched. Germline CDR1 is MDHEN and CDR2 is SYDVKM. CDR3 length: 15 residues. The CDR3: CASSSETGGGEKLFF. The CDR3 nucleotides read TGTGCCAGCAGCTCCGAGACAGGGGGGGGTGAAAAACTGTTTTTT.